The present T cell receptor (beta chain) was sequenced within a study of yellow fever vaccine responses in identical twins. The germline CDR1 and CDR2 sequences are MNHEY and SMNVEV (reference sequence). V lost 3 bases, J lost 7 bases, and 12 bases lay in between. The CDR3 runs 14 residues. In TCRdb, the RT-PCR reads were re-called with MiXCR into one record per CDR3 protein. The profile shows tens of thousands of distinct CDR3 sequences, roughly 73% of them singletons. This clonotype was sampled from a woman aged 18-29 years who received the yellow fever vaccine. The chain uses TRBV27 and TRBJ1-4, with D possibly matching TRBD1 (5 bases). The sample here was T cells from blood (PBMCs), unsorted or a sorted subset (not recorded which), taken before or after yellow fever vaccination (not recorded which). The DNA for the CDR3 is TGTGCCAGCAGTTTTGGGGGTTTGAGTGAAAAACTGTTTTTT. Residues: CASSFGGLSEKLFF.